One and the same sample provided the 31 T cell receptor beta chains below, sequenced in a study of blood T cell repertoires in COVID-19. TCRdb's table, derived via immunoSEQ multiplex PCR, lists solely in-frame clones and lacks some. Among about 210,000 clones listed, roughly 88% were seen once. Input material: peripheral blood. These receptors originate from a man between 18 and 29 years old with active or convalescent COVID-19.

This sequence joins TRBV25-1 and TRBJ1-1; D remains ambiguous. CDR1 and CDR2 from the germline V gene are MGHDK and SYGVNS. V was shortened by 7 bases and J by 1 base, with 4 bases between the two germline ends. The CDR3 has 11 amino acids. The CDR3 region is CASTRNTEAFF. The CDR3, as DNA: TGTGCCAGCACTCGGAACACTGAAGCTTTCTTT.

This chain uses TRBV3-1 (or the pseudogene TRBV3-2) with TRBJ1-4; maybe TRBD1 (6 bases). With 4 bases removed from V and 0 bases from J, the gap between germline ends came to 9 bases. CDR3 length equals 15 residues. Per germline, CDR1 LGHDT and CDR2 YNNKEL (reference sequence). In nucleotides, the CDR3 is TGTGCCAGCAGCCCCGGACAGACAACTAATGAAAAACTGTTTTTT. Translated: CASSPGQTTNEKLFF.

DNA for the CDR3: TGTGCCAGCAGCCCAGGGGGACCCATGTCCCAGCATTTT. Its translation: CASSPGGPMSQHF. The chain is built from TRBV27 and TRBJ1-5; 7 bases are a match to TRBD1. Germline trimming cut 6 bases from V and 11 bases from J; bases unmatched to any gene: 10. The CDR3 has 13 amino acids. Germline CDR1 and CDR2: MNHEY and SMNVEV (reference sequence).

The V call is TRBV11-3, the J call TRBJ1-6; no clear D gene. The germline gives CDR1 SGHNT, CDR2 YENEEA. This CDR3 region has 17 residues. Trimming removed 2 bases at V and 2 bases at J, with 13 bases between. CDR3 coding DNA: TGTGCCAGCAGCTTACGACACGCGGGCCCCTATAATTCACCCCTCCACTTT. Its translation is CASSLRHAGPYNSPLHF. The whole variable domain, remainder taken from reference TRBV11-3 and TRBJ1-6, is EAGVVQSPRYKIIEKKQPVAFWCNPISGHNTLYWYLQNLGQGPELLIRYENEEAVDDSQLPKDRFSAERLKGVDSTLKIQPAELGDSAVYLCASSLRHAGPYNSPLHFGNGTRLTVT.

CDR3 amino acids: CASSLPGQNYGYTF. The CDR3 nucleotides read TGTGCCAGCAGCTTGCCGGGACAGAACTATGGCTACACCTTC. The chain is built from TRBV7-9 and TRBJ1-2; 7 bases are a match to TRBD1. The CDR3 length is 14 residues. Trimming cost V 3 bases and J 2 bases; bases outside gene matches: 3. In germline, CDR1 is SEHNR, CDR2 FQNEAQ (reference sequence).

This chain joins TRBV27 and TRBJ1-3, with D unresolved. Germline values: CDR1 MNHEY, CDR2 SMNVEV (reference sequence). With 6 bases removed from V and 8 bases from J, the gap between germline ends came to 17 bases. The CDR3 totals 14 residues. The CDR3 sequence is CASRTAGLSDTIYF. For the CDR3, the DNA is TGTGCCAGCAGGACCGCCGGGTTATCGGACACCATATATTTT.

The chain links TRBV27 to TRBJ1-6, with D possibly being TRBD1 (6 bases). The CDR3 length is 17 residues. Germline V lookup: CDR1 MNHEY, CDR2 SMNVEV (reference sequence). Trimming took off 5 bases at V and 8 bases at J, with 22 bases between the two ends. In DNA form, the CDR3 reads TGTGCCAGCAGTCCGAAACGAGGTGCAGGGGTTGATTCACCCCTCCACTTT. Its translation: CASSPKRGAGVDSPLHF.

The rearrangement uses TRBV5-6 and TRBJ2-7; tentative D call: TRBD2 (5 bases). This CDR3 is 12 amino acids long. Germline assignment: CDR1 SGHDT and CDR2 YYEEEE. Trimming stripped 6 bases from V and 4 bases from J, with 11 bases between. CDR3 amino acids: CASTSGEYEQYF. DNA of the CDR3: TGTGCCAGCACAAGCGGAGAGTACGAGCAGTACTTC.

In this sample, this clone turned up once. The chain links TRBV7-9 to TRBJ2-7, with 7 positions matching TRBD1. Germline V lookup: CDR1 SEHNR, CDR2 FQNEAQ (reference sequence). The V segment lost 5 bases and the J segment 3 bases; nucleotides outside the gene matches: 13. The length of the CDR3 is 16 residues. For the CDR3, the DNA is TGTGCCAGCAGCCAGTTCTCGTCCAGGGGGATCTACGAGCAGTACTTC. Its translation: CASSQFSSRGIYEQYF. Together with reference TRBV7-9 and TRBJ2-7, the CDR3 gives the full variable domain: DTGVSQNPRHKITKRGQNVTFRCDPISEHNRLYWYRQTLGQGPEFLTYFQNEAQLEKSRLLSDRFSAERPKGSFSTLEIQRTEQGDSAMYLCASSQFSSRGIYEQYFGPGTRLTVT.

The rearrangement uses TRBV29-1 and TRBJ2-2; the D gene is possibly TRBD1 (6 bases). The CDR3 sequence is 13 residues long. Trimming left V 7 bases short and J 0 bases short, with 9 bases between. CDR1 and CDR2 (germline): SQVTM, ANQGSEA. CDR3 in amino acids: CSGGQTNTGELFF. Written as DNA, the CDR3 is TGCAGCGGCGGACAGACGAACACCGGGGAGCTGTTTTTT.

The chain carries TRBV5-4 and TRBJ1-3; D gene ambiguous. Germline V CDR1 and CDR2: SGHNT, YYREEE (reference sequence). The length of the CDR3 is 15 residues. The ends were cut back, 0 bases at V and 0 bases at J, with 7 bases in the middle. CDR3 DNA sequence: TGTGCCAGCAGCTTGGGGGGAGTCTCTGGAAACACCATATATTTT. It codes for CASSLGGVSGNTIYF.

The genes are TRBV27 and TRBJ2-5, with TRBD2 matching 8 bases. J lost 3 bases, V lost 6 bases, and 9 bases had no gene match. Germline lookup yields CDR1 MNHEY and CDR2 SMNVEV (reference sequence). The CDR3 sequence is 15 residues long. The CDR3 sequence is CASRPGTRNEETQYF. The CDR3 nucleotides are TGTGCCAGCAGGCCCGGGACTAGGAATGAAGAGACCCAGTACTTC.

The rearrangement links TRBV28 to TRBJ1-2; D is possibly TRBD1 (6 bases). CDR1 and CDR2 (germline): MDHEN, SYDVKM. V was trimmed by 4 bases and J by 7 bases, leaving 22 bases between them. CDR3 length: 16 residues. The CDR3 sequence is CASSSSLILTGIGYTF. The CDR3 nucleotides read TGTGCCAGCAGTTCGTCCCTCATATTAACAGGGATTGGCTACACCTTC.

The sample holds a few counts of this clone. V usage is TRBV5-4 and J usage is TRBJ1-3; D is ambiguous. This CDR3 comprises 14 residues. The V and J ends lost 0 bases and 3 bases respectively, with 7 bases between them. Per the germline V gene, CDR1 is SGHNT and CDR2 is YYREEE (reference sequence). The CDR3 nucleotides are TGTGCCAGCAGCTTGGGTACAGATGGAAACACCATATATTTT. It encodes CASSLGTDGNTIYF.

The J gene is TRBJ1-4, the V gene TRBV24-1; 8 nucleotides align to TRBD1. There are 13 residues in the CDR3. V lost 9 bases to trimming and J lost 3 bases; unmatched junction nucleotides: 2. The germline V gene encodes CDR1 KGHDR and CDR2 SFDVKD. The CDR3 loop reads CATQGAANEKLFF. In nucleotides, the CDR3 is TGTGCCACCCAGGGGGCGGCTAATGAAAAACTGTTTTTT.

The chain carries TRBV10-3 and TRBJ1-2, with TRBD1 identical over 8 bases. V was clipped by 5 bases and J by 4 bases; unmatched bases: 6. The germline V gene encodes CDR1 ENHRY and CDR2 SYGVKD. The CDR3 consists of 14 residues. The CDR3: CAISNRGIGYGYTF. CDR3 sequence (DNA): TGTGCCATCAGTAACAGGGGGATCGGCTATGGCTACACCTTC.

V gene TRBV14 combines with J gene TRBJ1-3; D perhaps matches TRBD1 (6 bases). V lost 2 bases and J 1 base, leaving 18 bases between the germline ends. The CDR3 has 18 residues. CDR1 and CDR2 from the germline V gene are SGHDN and FVKESK. CDR3 DNA: TGTGCCAGCAGCCAAAAAAGGGGCCCACAGGGATCTGGAAACACCATATATTTT. This encodes CASSQKRGPQGSGNTIYF.

This clone showed up just a few times. J is TRBJ2-1 and V is TRBV5-6; 10 nucleotides align to TRBD2. V lost 2 bases and J lost 8; bases outside the gene matches: 10. The CDR3 is 16 residues long. Germline-derived CDR1 and CDR2 are SGHDT and YYEEEE. The CDR3 DNA is TGTGCCAGCAGCTTTCCTAGCGGGAGTATTAAGGATGAGCAGTTCTTC. Amino acid sequence: CASSFPSGSIKDEQFF.

This clone was seen just once. The rearrangement joins TRBV11-2 to TRBJ1-1; weak D call: TRBD1 (5 bases). Trimming stripped 1 base from V and 0 bases from J, with 15 bases between. The CDR3 consists of 17 residues. Germline CDR1 SGHAT, CDR2 FQNNGV. CDR3 nucleotides: TGTGCCAGCAGCTTAGTGGGGGGGGGACGTTTGAACACTGAAGCTTTCTTT. Its translation: CASSLVGGGRLNTEAFF.

CDR3: CASSSGLLFF. CDR3 nucleotides: TGTGCCAGCAGTTCGGGACTACTGTTCTTC. This chain connects TRBV28 to TRBJ2-1; 7 nucleotides align to TRBD2. Germline assignment: CDR1 MDHEN and CDR2 SYDVKM. V lost 4 bases and J lost 15; bases outside the gene matches: 3. There are 10 residues in the CDR3. Variable domain in full (rest from reference TRBV28 and TRBJ2-1): DVKVTQSSRYLVKRTGEKVFLECVQDMDHENMFWYRQDPGLGLRLIYFSYDVKMKEKGDIPEGYSVSREKKERFSLILESASTNQTSMYLCASSSGLLFFGPGTRLTVL.

The V call is TRBV29-1, the J call TRBJ1-1, with 11 bases matching TRBD1. Germline V gene sequence: CDR1 SQVTM, CDR2 ANQGSEA. The CDR3 is 16 amino acids. V shed 5 bases, J shed 1 base, and the junction held 9 bases outside the gene matches. The CDR3 sequence: CSVTPGQGVWNTEAFF. The CDR3 region has the DNA TGCAGCGTTACCCCGGGACAGGGGGTATGGAACACTGAAGCTTTCTTT.

DNA of the CDR3: TGTGCCATCAGGGGTGCGGATGAAAAACTGTTTTTT. Amino acid sequence: CAIRGADEKLFF. The chain uses TRBV10-3 and TRBJ1-4, with no clear D. This CDR3 contains 12 residues. Trimming shortened V by 6 bases and J by 6 bases, and 8 bases separated the two germline ends. Germline lookup yields CDR1 ENHRY and CDR2 SYGVKD.

In nucleotides, the CDR3 is TGTGCCAGCAGTCCCTCCCTGAGCAATCAGCCCCAGCATTTT. It is translated as CASSPSLSNQPQHF. The chain employs TRBV28 and TRBJ1-5, with D unclear. The CDR3 has 14 amino acids. Germline loops: CDR1 MDHEN, CDR2 SYDVKM. Trimming removed 5 bases from V and 1 base from J, with 9 bases in between.

In this sample, this clone turned up many times. The J gene is TRBJ1-2, the V gene TRBV7-9; D might be TRBD1 (6 bases). CDR3 length: 16 residues. CDR1 is SEHNR and CDR2 is FQNEAQ in the germline V gene (reference sequence). The V end lost 0 bases, the J end lost 7 bases, and 18 bases lay between the germline ends. CDR3 sequence: CASSLAPKGDEGGYTF. Here the CDR3 DNA reads TGTGCCAGCAGCTTAGCGCCCAAGGGGGATGAAGGTGGCTACACCTTC.

The V call is TRBV5-4, the J call TRBJ2-3; 7 bases are shared with TRBD1. With V trimmed by 0 bases and J by 5 bases, 0 bases remained unmatched. Germline V CDR1 and CDR2: SGHNT, YYREEE (reference sequence). The CDR3 consists of 13 residues. The CDR3 loop reads CASSLAGGDTQYF. CDR3 bases: TGTGCCAGCAGCTTGGCAGGGGGAGATACGCAGTATTTT.

The chain joins TRBV3-1 (or the pseudogene TRBV3-2) to TRBJ2-1; 7 nucleotides align to TRBD2. The V segment lost 5 bases and the J segment 9 bases; nucleotides outside the gene matches: 4. Germline V gene lookup returns CDR1 LGHDT and CDR2 YNNKEL (reference sequence). The CDR3 length is 12 residues. The CDR3 spells CASSWTSSEQFF. In DNA, the CDR3 is TGTGCCAGCAGCTGGACTAGTAGTGAGCAGTTCTTC.

The chain carries TRBV6-1 and TRBJ2-7, with 10 bases matching TRBD1. Unmatched junction bases numbered 10, after V lost 2 bases and J lost 6 bases. The germline CDR1 and CDR2 sequences are MNHNS and SASEGT. The CDR3 length is 16 residues. CDR3 in DNA: TGTGCCAGCAGTGAATGGGGACAGGGGAGGAGAGGCGAGCAGTACTTC. Protein sequence: CASSEWGQGRRGEQYF.

This clone is judged medium-sized. The rearrangement uses TRBV7-2 and TRBJ2-3; 7 nucleotides match TRBD2. The germline gives CDR1 SGHTA, CDR2 FQGNSA. The CDR3 has 15 amino acids. V lost 4 bases to trimming and J lost 2 bases; unmatched junction nucleotides: 6. The CDR3 DNA follows: TGTGCCAGCAGCTATCCTAGCGGATACACAGATACGCAGTATTTT. Amino acid sequence: CASSYPSGYTDTQYF.

The V gene is TRBV20-1, the J gene TRBJ2-5; perhaps TRBD1 as D (6 bases). The CDR3 contains 11 residues. Looked up from germline, CDR1 is DFQATT and CDR2 is SNEGSKA (reference sequence). The ends were cut back, 5 bases at V and 5 bases at J, with 9 bases in the middle. CDR3 nucleotides: TGCAGTGCTGGGGGACATGAGACCCAGTACTTC. Protein: CSAGGHETQYF.

This clone was seen once. The CDR3 nucleotides read TGCGCCAGCAGCTTGGGACGGTGGGTTAGCGACGAGCAGTACTTC. It encodes CASSLGRWVSDEQYF. The rearrangement links TRBV5-1 to TRBJ2-7; perhaps TRBD2 as D (5 bases). CDR1 SGHRS and CDR2 YFSETQ come from the germline V gene. CDR3 length: 15 amino acids. The V end lost 0 bases, the J end lost 5 bases, and 15 bases lay between the germline ends.

The V and J genes are TRBV5-4 and TRBJ2-2; 12 bases agree with TRBD1. The CDR3 loop spans 15 amino acids. Germline CDR1 is SGHNT and CDR2 is YYREEE (reference sequence). Trimming removed 3 bases from V and 4 bases from J; junction bases left unmatched: 1. In nucleotides, the CDR3 is TGTGCCAGCAGCTGGGGACAGGGGGCCACCGGGGAGCTGTTTTTT. It yields the protein CASSWGQGATGELFF.